Presented here are 25 T cell receptor beta chains from one specimen sequenced in a study of immune heterogeneity within non-small cell lung tumors. With 32 V and 13 J primers, multiplex PCR amplified the TCR beta CDR3. TCRdb analysed the multiplex PCR reads with MiXCR anew, one entry per CDR3 protein. The data hold about 2,500 distinct CDR3 sequences, with roughly a quarter observed a single time. Template material comprised bulk tumor genomic DNA at approximately 600 ng per sample. Surgery yielded several widely spaced biopsies per primary tumor. Newly diagnosed with untreated non-small cell lung cancer, the patients underwent curative surgery. What was sequenced was lung tumor tissue. These receptors came from a man in his forties with non-small cell lung cancer.

In this sample, this clonotype turned up many times. The V gene is TRBV5-4, the J gene TRBJ2-7, with TRBD1 matching over 10 bases. The CDR3 totals 15 residues. V dropped 3 bases and J dropped 6; count of bases not matched to a gene: 9. Germline CDR1 is SGHNT and CDR2 is YYREEE (reference sequence). The CDR3 loop is CASSSQTGGGVEQYF. The CDR3 DNA sequence: TGTGCCAGCAGCTCGCAGACAGGGGGCGGAGTCGAGCAGTACTTC.

This clonotype qualifies as medium-sized. The chain joins TRBV2 to TRBJ2-3; 14 bases align to TRBD2. Germline V gene lookup returns CDR1 SNHLY and CDR2 FYNNEI. CDR3 size: 18 residues. The J segment lost 5 bases and the V segment lost 6 bases, leaving 13 bases of the junction unmatched. CDR3 region: CASRGYLTGLAGEDTQYF. CDR3 DNA: TGTGCCAGCAGAGGTTATTTGACGGGACTAGCGGGGGAAGATACGCAGTATTTT.

This clonotype counts as medium-sized. This rearrangement joins TRBV5-1 to TRBJ1-4; TRBD1 might be the D (6 bases). V shed 4 bases and J shed 8 bases, with 18 bases lying between them. The CDR3 runs 15 residues. Germline V gene lookup returns CDR1 SGHRS and CDR2 YFSETQ. In DNA form, the CDR3 reads TGCGCCAGCAGCCCGGGCGGGGCAGGGGACGAAAAACTGTTTTTT. Amino acids: CASSPGGAGDEKLFF.

Remarks on this clonotype: Compared with germline, one end of the junction differs, possibly owing to a read error. The V and J genes are TRBV29-1 and TRBJ2-1; D uncertain. This CDR3 region has 12 residues. Per germline, CDR1 SQVTM and CDR2 ANQGSEA. In DNA, the CDR3 is TGCAGCGTTGATAGCATGTGGGATGAGCGGTTCTTC. Translating gives CSVDSMWDERFF.

This clonotype counts as medium-sized (0.01 to 0.1%). This chain's CDR3 is CAWGGTDAGGPFGELFF. The CDR3 DNA reads TGTGCCTGGGGGGGAACCGACGCGGGAGGGCCTTTCGGGGAGCTGTTTTTT. The J gene is TRBJ2-2, the V gene TRBV30; 9 bases fit TRBD2. The V gene's germline CDR1 is GTSNPN and CDR2 SVGIG (reference sequence). V trimming: 5 bases; J trimming: 7 bases; junction bases outside the gene matches: 17. This CDR3 region has 17 residues.

By sample share, this clonotype is medium-sized. The chain uses TRBV28 and TRBJ2-2, with D uncertain. CDR1 MDHEN and CDR2 SYDVKM come from the germline V gene. V was cut by 2 bases and J by 5 bases, with 6 bases left in between. This CDR3 spans 13 amino acids. This CDR3 reads CASSLLGTGELFF. Written as DNA, the CDR3 is TGTGCCAGCAGTTTACTGGGTACCGGGGAGCTGTTTTTT.

This clonotype is medium-sized by share. This chain uses TRBV6-1 with TRBJ1-1; 7 bases are shared with TRBD1. V shed 6 bases, J shed 6 bases, and the junction held 16 bases outside the gene matches. Germline CDR1 is MNHNS and CDR2 is SASEGT. This CDR3 is 16 amino acids long. In nucleotides, the CDR3 is TGTGCCAGCAGGGGGGAACGACAGGGAGCTGGGGCTGAAGCTTTCTTT. Encoded protein: CASRGERQGAGAEAFF.

V usage is TRBV20-1 and J usage is TRBJ2-1; 8 bases line up with TRBD1. The CDR3 runs to 11 residues. CDR1 is DFQATT, CDR2 SNEGSKA, per germline (reference sequence). CDR3 residues: CRARTGYEQFF. For the CDR3, the DNA is TGCCGGGCTAGGACAGGGTACGAGCAGTTCTTC.

This clonotype was seen a few times. The chain combines TRBV5-6 with TRBJ2-5; 9 nucleotides align to TRBD1. The germline gives CDR1 SGHDT, CDR2 YYEEEE. This CDR3 has 16 amino acids. The J segment lost 5 bases and the V segment lost 0 bases, leaving 8 bases of the junction unmatched. The CDR3 sequence: CASSLGAGTGYETQYF. In DNA, the CDR3 is TGTGCCAGCAGCTTGGGGGCCGGGACAGGGTACGAGACCCAGTACTTC.

Judged by abundance, this clonotype is medium-sized (0.01 to 0.1%). The gene calls are TRBV20-1 and TRBJ1-2, with D maybe TRBD1 (5 bases). Germline V gives CDR1 DFQATT, CDR2 SNEGSKA (reference sequence). V was cut by 0 bases and J by 5 bases, with 19 bases left in between. This CDR3 spans 16 amino acids. The DNA of the CDR3 is TGCAGTGCTAGAGATACCACGACAGAACTTAAGTATGGCTACACCTTC. Its protein product is CSARDTTTELKYGYTF.

This clonotype ranks as medium-sized. The chain combines TRBV12-3 or TRBV12-4 with TRBJ1-6, with D perhaps matching TRBD1 (5 bases). The CDR3 covers 14 residues. Deletions cut 2 bases from V and 7 bases from J, with 9 bases between. CDR3 nucleotides: TGTGCCAGCAGTTTACAGGGAGGCAATTCACCCCTCCACTTT. Translated: CASSLQGGNSPLHF.

The rearrangement links TRBV20-1 to TRBJ1-1, with a possible D match to TRBD1 (6 bases). This CDR3 has 10 amino acids. CDR1 and CDR2 from the germline V gene are DFQATT and SNEGSKA (reference sequence). V was pared by 6 bases and J by 10 bases, with 12 bases between. CDR3 protein: CSAGGGLAFF. The CDR3 coding sequence is TGCAGTGCAGGGGGAGGGTTAGCTTTCTTT.

The sample holds many counts of this clonotype. The chain's CDR3 is CASSSGGGADTQYF. The CDR3 DNA sequence: TGCGCCAGCAGCAGCGGGGGTGGGGCGGATACGCAGTATTTT. The V call is TRBV10-2, the J call TRBJ2-3, with 8 bases fitting TRBD2. This CDR3 is built from 14 residues. Germline trimming cut 6 bases from V and 6 bases from J; bases unmatched to any gene: 8. Per germline, CDR1 WSHSY and CDR2 SAAADI.

The chain employs TRBV6-1 and TRBJ2-1; no clear D. Germline values: CDR1 MNHNS, CDR2 SASEGT. The CDR3 is 16 residues long. Trimming took off 6 bases at V and 2 bases at J, with 17 bases between the two ends. The CDR3 DNA follows: TGTGCCAGCAGCCCTGTTAGGTATAGCACCTACAATGAGCAGTTCTTC. Amino acid sequence: CASSPVRYSTYNEQFF.

This clonotype counts as medium-sized (0.01 to 0.1%). The rearrangement links TRBV20-1 to TRBJ2-7, with D unclear. Trimming took off 0 bases at V and 5 bases at J, with 8 bases between the two ends. The germline V gene has CDR1 DFQATT and CDR2 SNEGSKA (reference sequence). This CDR3 has 12 amino acids. DNA of the CDR3: TGCAGTGCTAGAGAACCCGGACACGAGCAGTACTTC. Its protein product is CSAREPGHEQYF.

In its sample, this clonotype ranks as medium-sized. The J gene is TRBJ1-1, the V gene TRBV7-8, with a weak D call TRBD1 (6 bases). V was trimmed by 1 base and J by 3 bases, leaving 9 bases between them. The CDR3 contains 14 residues. The germline gives CDR1 SGHVS, CDR2 FQNEAQ. CDR3 coding DNA: TGTGCCAGCAGCTTAGAGGGGGGATACACTGAAGCTTTCTTT. Translating gives CASSLEGGYTEAFF.

This sequence joins TRBV5-8 and TRBJ2-2; D unresolved. Trimming took 4 bases from V and 3 from J, leaving 7 bases between them. The CDR3 extends over 13 amino acids. The germline gives CDR1 SGHTS, CDR2 YDEGEE. Written as DNA, the CDR3 is TGTGCCAGCAGCGCTTTAGACACCGGGGAGCTGTTTTTT. Translation: CASSALDTGELFF.

The J gene is TRBJ1-6, the V gene TRBV28, with D unclear. This CDR3 region has 18 residues. The ends were cut back, 2 bases at V and 0 bases at J, with 14 bases in the middle. Germline loops: CDR1 MDHEN, CDR2 SYDVKM. In nucleotides, the CDR3 is TGTGCCAGCAGTTTACCGCCCTTTATGATCTCCTATAATTCACCCCTCCACTTT. Its translation: CASSLPPFMISYNSPLHF.

The chain recombines TRBV28 with TRBJ2-7; 7 bases match TRBD1. Germline CDR1 reads MDHEN; CDR2 reads SYDVKM. With 7 bases clipped from V and 3 bases from J, the junction kept 12 bases outside the gene matches. The CDR3 extends over 15 amino acids. The DNA of the CDR3 is TGTGCCAGCATCTCACCGGGACAGATTCTCTACGAGCAGTACTTC. As protein: CASISPGQILYEQYF.

This clonotype is medium-sized in the sample. The genes are TRBV6-1 and TRBJ2-2; the D call may be TRBD1 or TRBD2 (5 bases each). Germline V CDR1 and CDR2: MNHNS, SASEGT. The CDR3 covers 14 residues. The ends were cut back, 5 bases at V and 7 bases at J, with 14 bases in the middle. CDR3 nucleotide sequence: TGTGCCAGCAGTTTCCCAGGGAGTGTCGGGGAGCTGTTTTTT. Encoded protein: CASSFPGSVGELFF.

Comment on this clonotype: A much larger clone is a single base away; this may be a read error. V gene TRBV6-5 combines with J gene TRBJ1-2, with TRBD1 matching 9 bases. Germline V gives CDR1 MNHEY, CDR2 SVGAGI. The CDR3 covers 15 residues. Here the CDR3 DNA reads TGTGCCATCAGTTACCCCGGGACAGGGCGATGGGACTACACCTTC. Translating it yields CAISYPGTGRWDYTF.

This clonotype is medium-sized. The chain employs TRBV12-3 or TRBV12-4 and TRBJ2-2; 7 nucleotides align to TRBD1. J was trimmed by 6 bases and V by 6 bases; bases with no gene match: 10. The CDR3 has 15 amino acids. DNA for the CDR3: TGTGCCAGCAGCCGAGACAGGGTAATCGCCGGGGAGCTGTTTTTT. It encodes CASSRDRVIAGELFF.

Judged by abundance, this clonotype is medium-sized. As DNA, the CDR3 is TGCGCCAGCAGCTCTTCGGGCACGTGGGAGCAGTACTTC. Protein product: CASSSSGTWEQYF. V usage is TRBV5-1 and J usage is TRBJ2-7, with D unresolved. Trimming shortened V by 3 bases and J by 7 bases, and 14 bases separated the two germline ends. The length of the CDR3 is 13 residues. Germline lookup yields CDR1 SGHRS and CDR2 YFSETQ.

In its sample, this clonotype ranks as medium-sized. This chain connects TRBV27 to TRBJ2-7; D unresolved. V lost 0 bases to trimming and J lost 3 bases, with 12 bases between them. The CDR3 has 15 residues. The germline gives CDR1 MNHEY, CDR2 SMNVEV (reference sequence). For the CDR3, the DNA is TGTGCCAGCAGTTTATCGAACGGGCTGGTCTACGAGCAGTACTTC. Its translation is CASSLSNGLVYEQYF.

This clonotype is medium-sized within its sample. The gene calls are TRBV3-1 and TRBJ2-1; 9 bases align to TRBD2. The V segment lost 5 bases and the J segment 4 bases; nucleotides outside the gene matches: 9. This CDR3 spans 16 amino acids. The germline CDR1 and CDR2 sequences are LGHDT and YNNKEL (reference sequence). The CDR3 here is CASSATLAGRYNEQFF. CDR3 DNA: TGTGCCAGCAGCGCCACCCTAGCGGGGAGGTACAATGAGCAGTTCTTC.